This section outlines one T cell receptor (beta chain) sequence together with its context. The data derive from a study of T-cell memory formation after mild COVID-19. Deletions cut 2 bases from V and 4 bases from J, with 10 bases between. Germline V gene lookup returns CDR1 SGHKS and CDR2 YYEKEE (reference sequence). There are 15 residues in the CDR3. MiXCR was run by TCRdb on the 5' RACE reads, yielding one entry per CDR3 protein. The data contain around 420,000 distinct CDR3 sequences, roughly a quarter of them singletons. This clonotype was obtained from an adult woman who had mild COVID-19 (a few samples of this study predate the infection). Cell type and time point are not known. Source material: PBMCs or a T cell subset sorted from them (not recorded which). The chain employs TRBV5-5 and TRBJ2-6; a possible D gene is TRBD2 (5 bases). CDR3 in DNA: TGTGCCAGCAGCTTTGAGGGATACGGGGCCAACGTCCTGACTTTC. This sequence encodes CASSFEGYGANVLTF.